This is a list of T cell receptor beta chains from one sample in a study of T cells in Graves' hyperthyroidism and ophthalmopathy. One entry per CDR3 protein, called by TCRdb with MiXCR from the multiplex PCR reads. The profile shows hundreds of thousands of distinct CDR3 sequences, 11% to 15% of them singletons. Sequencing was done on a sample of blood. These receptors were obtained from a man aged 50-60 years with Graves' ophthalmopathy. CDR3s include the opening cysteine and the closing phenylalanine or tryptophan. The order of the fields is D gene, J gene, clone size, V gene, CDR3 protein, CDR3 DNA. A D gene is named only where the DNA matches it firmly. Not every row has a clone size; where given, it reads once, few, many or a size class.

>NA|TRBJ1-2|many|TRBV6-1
CATQEGRRGYTF
TGTGCCACCCAGGAGGGGCGGCGTGGCTACACCTTC
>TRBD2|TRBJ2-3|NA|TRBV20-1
CSAQEGGSVRDTQYF
TGCAGTGCTCAAGAGGGCGGGAGCGTCAGAGATACGCAGTATTTT
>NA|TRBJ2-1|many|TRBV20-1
CSARRPRIYNEQFF
TGCAGTGCTAGGCGGCCTAGAATTTACAATGAGCAGTTCTTC
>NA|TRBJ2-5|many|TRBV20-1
CSARVSAVQETQYF
TGCAGTGCTAGAGTTTCGGCCGTACAAGAGACCCAGTACTTC
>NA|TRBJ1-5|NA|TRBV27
CASLSTGGGRDQPQHF
TGTGCCAGCCTTTCTACAGGCGGGGGAAGGGATCAGCCCCAGCATTTT
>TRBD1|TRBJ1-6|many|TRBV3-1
CASSHRGHSSPLHF
TGTGCCAGCAGCCACAGGGGGCATAGTTCACCCCTCCACTTT
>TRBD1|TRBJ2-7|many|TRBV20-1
CSATQGVTTYEQYF
TGCAGTGCTACTCAGGGGGTTACCACCTACGAGCAGTACTTC
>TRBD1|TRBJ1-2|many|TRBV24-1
CATSDGTGHTPMGYTF
TGTGCCACCAGTGATGGGACAGGTCACACCCCTATGGGCTACACCTTC
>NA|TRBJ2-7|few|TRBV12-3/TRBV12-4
CASSRGRKSYEQYF
TGTGCCAGCAGTCGGGGCCGCAAGTCCTACGAGCAGTACTTC
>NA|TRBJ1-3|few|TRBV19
CASTLTGAAGNTIYF
TGTGCCAGTACCCTAACAGGAGCCGCAGGAAACACCATATATTTT
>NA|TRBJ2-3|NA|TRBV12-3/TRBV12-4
CASGLDRVNTDTQYF
TGTGCCAGCGGACTAGACAGGGTTAATACAGATACGCAGTATTTT
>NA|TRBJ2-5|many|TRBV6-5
CASSYGRASREETQYF
TGTGCCAGCAGTTACGGACGGGCTAGCAGAGAAGAGACCCAGTACTTC
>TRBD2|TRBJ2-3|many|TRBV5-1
CASSFGTSGTSTDTQYF
TGCGCCAGCAGCTTTGGGACTAGCGGGACTAGCACAGATACGCAGTATTTT
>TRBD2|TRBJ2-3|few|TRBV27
CASSDLAGRTDTQYF
TGTGCCAGCAGTGACCTAGCGGGACGCACAGATACGCAGTATTTT
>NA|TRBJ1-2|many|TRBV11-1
CASSLLGAPDYGYTF
TGTGCCAGCAGCTTGCTGGGGGCGCCTGACTATGGCTACACCTTC
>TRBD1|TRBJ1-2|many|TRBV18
CASSPDRADYGYTF
TGTGCCAGCTCCCCGGACAGGGCCGACTATGGCTACACCTTC
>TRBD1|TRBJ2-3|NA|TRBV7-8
CASSPQTTGPGTDTQYF
TGTGCCAGCAGCCCCCAAACGACAGGGCCTGGCACAGATACGCAGTATTTT
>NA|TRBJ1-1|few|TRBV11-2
CASSLESGSPEAFF
TGTGCCAGCAGCTTAGAATCCGGGTCCCCTGAAGCTTTCTTT
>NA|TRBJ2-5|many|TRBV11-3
CASTHPGIQETQYF
TGTGCCAGCACCCACCCTGGGATTCAAGAGACCCAGTACTTC
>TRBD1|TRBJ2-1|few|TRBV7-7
CASSLVSPGTGDNEQFF
TGTGCTAGCAGCTTAGTGTCCCCCGGGACAGGGGACAATGAGCAGTTCTTC
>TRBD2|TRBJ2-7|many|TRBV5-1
CASSLELADYEQYF
TGCGCCAGCAGCTTGGAACTAGCGGACTACGAGCAGTACTTC
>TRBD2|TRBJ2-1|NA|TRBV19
CASSPPGLAGASEQFF
TGTGCCAGTAGTCCCCCCGGGCTAGCGGGAGCCAGTGAGCAGTTCTTC